This note documents a single T cell receptor beta chain sequence. It was RNA transcripts that yielded the amplified TCR beta CDR3 regions. The primer set for the first-round RT-PCR of the TCR CDR3 was HTBI. TCRdb recomputed calls from the multiplex PCR reads with MiXCR, one row per CDR3 protein. Of around 400,000 distinct CDR3 sequences in the sample, roughly 13% were seen once. The germline V gene has CDR1 SEHNR and CDR2 FQNEAQ (reference sequence). The CDR3 contains 15 residues. The junction had 13 bases not matched to a gene; V was cut back by 8 bases and J by 3 bases. The record originates from a study of T cells in Graves' hyperthyroidism and ophthalmopathy. Uncontrolled infection, other autoimmune disease, pregnancy or lactation led to exclusion. The diagnoses drew upon clinical symptoms, serum thyroxine and TRAb, thyroid ultrasound and orbital computed tomography.

Input material: blood. The chain recombines TRBV7-9 with TRBJ2-7; 7 nucleotides match TRBD1. This receptor was identified in a woman younger than 35 with Graves' hyperthyroidism. The CDR3 loop reads CASGPPGQRFYEQYF. The CDR3 DNA reads as TGTGCCAGCGGGCCCCCGGGACAGAGGTTCTACGAGCAGTACTTC.